This entry lists 18 T cell receptor beta chains sequenced from one sample in a study of T-cell memory formation after mild COVID-19. A single record per CDR3 protein comes from TCRdb applying MiXCR to the 5' RACE reads. The profile shows over 450,000 distinct CDR3 sequences, roughly 20% of them singletons. The sample was PBMCs or a T cell subset sorted from them (not recorded which). Source of these receptors: an adult woman who had mild COVID-19 (a few samples of this study predate the infection). Cell type and time point are not known.

The chain links TRBV3-1 to TRBJ2-3; possibly TRBD2 for D (6 bases). The CDR3 has 16 amino acids. The V gene's germline CDR1 is LGHDT and CDR2 YNNKEL (reference sequence). Trimming cost V 4 bases and J 3 bases, with 17 bases left between them. As DNA, the CDR3 is TGTGCCAGCAGCCGATCGATTAGCGGACCAACAGATACGCAGTATTTT. Residues: CASSRSISGPTDTQYF.

V gene TRBV5-4 combines with J gene TRBJ2-7; TRBD1 matches 7 bases. This CDR3 has 13 amino acids. After removal of 4 bases from V and 9 bases from J, the junction contained 10 bases not matched to a gene. Germline V gene lookup returns CDR1 SGHNT and CDR2 YYREEE (reference sequence). Here the CDR3 reads CASSGAGTARQYF. CDR3 nucleotide sequence: TGTGCCAGCAGCGGTGCCGGGACAGCACGGCAGTACTTC.

This clonotype showed up just a few times. The V gene is TRBV29-1, the J gene TRBJ2-5; D assignment may be TRBD1 or TRBD2 (5 bases each). The CDR3 totals 15 residues. Germline CDR1 reads SQVTM; CDR2 reads ANQGSEA. The V and J ends lost 4 bases and 1 base respectively, with 16 bases between them. The CDR3 DNA reads TGCAGCGTTGGGGGACCGTTTAGGGTCCAAGAGACCCAGTACTTC. Its protein product is CSVGGPFRVQETQYF.

This clonotype was seen only a few times. The chain recombines TRBV7-2 with TRBJ2-4, with D tentatively TRBD2 (5 bases). Germline loops: CDR1 SGHTA, CDR2 FQGNSA. V dropped 6 bases and J dropped 0 bases, with 15 bases sitting between them. CDR3 length: 16 amino acids. This CDR3 reads CASSTGIYLAKNIQYF. The CDR3 DNA follows: TGTGCCAGCAGTACCGGGATCTACTTAGCCAAAAACATTCAGTACTTC.

In this sample, this clonotype turned up a few times. CDR3 region: CSATGRGLSYEQYF. The CDR3 nucleotides read TGCAGTGCAACTGGCAGGGGCTTGTCCTACGAGCAGTACTTC. This sequence joins TRBV20-1 and TRBJ2-7; D might be TRBD1 (6 bases). The CDR3 has 14 residues. Germline-derived CDR1 and CDR2 are DFQATT and SNEGSKA (reference sequence). With 6 bases removed from V and 1 base from J, the gap between germline ends came to 16 bases.

This clonotype was counted at least ten times. This chain links TRBV7-3 with TRBJ2-1, with a weak D call TRBD2 (6 bases). V shed 1 base and J shed 10 bases, with 11 bases lying between them. The CDR3 runs 13 residues. CDR1 and CDR2 from the germline V gene are SGHTA and FQGTGA. CDR3 protein: CASSLKWAGEQFF. The CDR3 bases are TGTGCCAGCAGCTTAAAGTGGGCGGGAGAGCAGTTCTTC. The full variable domain, in which reference TRBV7-3 and TRBJ2-1 provide the parts outside the CDR3, is GAGVSQTPSNKVTEKGKYVELRCDPISGHTALYWYRQSLGQGPEFLIYFQGTGAADDSGLPNDRFFAVRPEGSVSTLKIQRTERGDSAVYLCASSLKWAGEQFFGPGTRLTVL.

V usage is TRBV7-9 and J usage is TRBJ2-7; D is possibly TRBD2 (5 bases). The germline V gene encodes CDR1 SEHNR and CDR2 FQNEAQ (reference sequence). CDR3 size: 13 residues. V was shortened by 5 bases and J by 3 bases, with 11 bases between the two germline ends. CDR3 region: CASSTAARYEQYF. The DNA for the CDR3 is TGTGCCAGCAGCACAGCGGCTCGCTACGAGCAGTACTTC.

The rearrangement links TRBV6-5 to TRBJ1-6; weak D call: TRBD1 (5 bases). The CDR3 is made up of 15 amino acids. V gave up 6 bases and J gave up 7 bases, with 16 bases separating them. Germline V CDR1 and CDR2: MNHEY, SVGAGI. In nucleotides, the CDR3 is TGTGCCAGCAGCCCCTTCCGACAGCTGAATTCACCCCTCCACTTT. This encodes CASSPFRQLNSPLHF.

This clonotype was recorded a few times. V and J are TRBV2 and TRBJ1-2; D uncertain. The CDR3 extends over 13 amino acids. The germline gives CDR1 SNHLY, CDR2 FYNNEI. Trimming left V 8 bases short and J 7 bases short, with 17 bases between. The CDR3 spells CASAPSGVSGYTF. The CDR3 DNA reads TGTGCCAGCGCCCCAAGCGGGGTGAGTGGCTACACCTTC.

This clonotype was found a few times. V is TRBV4-2 and J is TRBJ2-7; D may be TRBD1 or TRBD2 (6 bases each). V lost 4 bases, J lost 6 bases, and 22 bases lay in between. The CDR3 runs to 16 residues. From germline, CDR1 is LGHNA and CDR2 YNFKEQ. CDR3: CASSPGGPQNPSEQYF. In DNA form, the CDR3 reads TGTGCCAGCAGCCCCGGGGGCCCACAGAACCCCAGCGAGCAGTACTTC.

This clonotype has a handful of counts. The chain combines TRBV13 with TRBJ1-1, with a weak D call TRBD1 (6 bases). Germline assignment: CDR1 PRHDT and CDR2 FYEKMQ (reference sequence). The CDR3 length is 14 residues. The germline V and J ends were trimmed by 4 bases and 10 bases, with 19 bases remaining between them. The CDR3 sequence: CASSSSWGPDGAFF. The DNA for the CDR3 is TGTGCCAGCAGCTCTAGTTGGGGGCCCGACGGAGCTTTCTTT.

The chain links TRBV11-2 to TRBJ2-1; 9 nucleotides line up with TRBD2. The CDR3 is 17 residues long. V lost 0 bases to trimming and J lost 5 bases; unmatched junction nucleotides: 8. Germline V lookup: CDR1 SGHAT, CDR2 FQNNGV. CDR3: CASSLDHWAGGHNEQFF. The CDR3, as DNA: TGTGCCAGCAGCTTAGACCATTGGGCGGGAGGGCACAATGAGCAGTTCTTC.

This clonotype was seen only a few times. This rearrangement joins TRBV4-1 to TRBJ2-3; 10 nucleotides line up with TRBD1. Germline CDR1 is MGHRA and CDR2 is YSYEKL. The ends lost 4 bases at V and 6 bases at J; junction bases unmatched: 7. The CDR3 is made up of 15 amino acids. CDR3 sequence reads: CASSPPGTGEDTQYF. CDR3 coding DNA: TGCGCCAGCAGCCCTCCCGGGACAGGGGAGGATACGCAGTATTTT.

The sample holds a few counts of this clonotype. This rearrangement joins TRBV12-3 or TRBV12-4 to TRBJ2-1; maybe TRBD2 (5 bases). The CDR3 length is 16 residues. The V and J ends lost 5 bases and 3 bases respectively, with 17 bases between them. CDR3 protein: CASSPLGRGNYNEQFF. The CDR3 nucleotides are TGTGCCAGCAGTCCCCTGGGCAGAGGGAACTACAATGAGCAGTTCTTC.

The chain joins TRBV9 to TRBJ1-1, with a possible D match to TRBD1 (5 bases). This CDR3 is 12 amino acids long. V was trimmed by 6 bases and J by 3 bases, leaving 9 bases between them. Germline-derived CDR1 and CDR2 are SGDLS and YYNGEE. The CDR3 region has the DNA TGTGCCAGCAACCGAGGGGACACTGAAGCTTTCTTT. Residues: CASNRGDTEAFF.

The J gene is TRBJ1-2, the V gene TRBV24-1; D might be TRBD1 (5 bases). Trimming removed 7 bases at V and 4 bases at J, with 15 bases between. CDR1 and CDR2 (germline): KGHDR, SFDVKD. The CDR3 has 14 residues. The CDR3 is CATSPGGSSYGYTF. Here the CDR3 DNA reads TGTGCCACCAGCCCCGGGGGGTCGAGCTATGGCTACACCTTC.

The V and J genes are TRBV4-3 and TRBJ2-5; 7 bases match TRBD1. CDR3 size: 15 residues. CDR1 and CDR2 (germline): LGHNA, YSLEER. The junction had 4 bases not matched to a gene; V was cut back by 0 bases and J by 3 bases. CDR3 protein: CASSQDWTGEETQYF. The CDR3 nucleotides are TGCGCCAGCAGCCAAGACTGGACAGGAGAAGAGACCCAGTACTTC.

The J gene is TRBJ2-5, the V gene TRBV5-4; 8 bases are a match to TRBD1. Germline values: CDR1 SGHNT, CDR2 YYREEE (reference sequence). J gave up 2 bases and V 4 bases, and 10 bases lay outside the gene matches. This CDR3 spans 16 amino acids. The CDR3 protein is CASSGPGQGGQETQYF. CDR3 coding DNA: TGTGCCAGCAGCGGTCCCGGACAGGGTGGACAAGAGACCCAGTACTTC.